This entry features one T cell receptor beta chain sequence. The antigen remains undetermined. The repertoire was sequenced with immunoSEQ multiplex PCR; TCRdb's copy has only in-frame clones and lacks some. The repertoire includes around 100,000 clones, roughly 87% of them detected once, and roughly 0.97% sits in the top ten. This specimen belongs to a study of graft-versus-host responses after intestinal transplantation. Germline V gives CDR1 MDHEN, CDR2 SYDVKM. V was shortened by 7 bases and J by 7 bases, with 17 bases between the two germline ends. The length of the CDR3 is 14 residues. The chain uses TRBV28 and TRBJ2-1, with D perhaps TRBD1 (6 bases). The receptor was isolated from a human donor who was the organ donor for an intestinal transplant. The material was unstimulated CD4+ T cells sorted from spleen or lymph node cells, obtained before transplant. CDR3 nucleotide sequence: TGTGCCAGCACCTTAAACGCCAGGGGTAATGAGCAGTTCTTC. Encoded protein: CASTLNARGNEQFF.